The clone carrying this TCR beta chain was counted between two and nine times. Antigen specificity is unknown. This sample was included in a study of spatial heterogeneity in lung cancer. Background on the study: Alpha-chain detections were consistently fewer than beta-chain detections among the sequences. An average of more than ten raw reads was observed per unique TCR and UMI combination. The study's findings and limits: At tumor resection, ubiquitous expanded TCRs were detected in blood more often than later.

Time point reported: sample taken at primary tumor resection. Frozen PBMC, nontumor lung or tumor provided whole RNA, which was sequenced unsorted. The cohort: over 65 early-stage, untreated non-small cell lung cancer patients. TCRdb re-derived calls from the 5' RACE reads in MiXCR, one entry per CDR3 protein. The table includes tens of thousands of distinct CDR3 sequences, roughly 5% detected once. The germline gives CDR1 SGHDN, CDR2 FVKESK. The V end was cut by 4 bases, the J end by 5 bases, with 11 bases between. The CDR3 runs 13 residues. V and J are TRBV14 and TRBJ1-1; D is undetermined. The clonotype originates from a male donor with early-stage non-small cell lung cancer. The material sequenced was PBMCs, taken at surgery. CDR3 sequence: CASSPEVRTEAFF. As DNA, the CDR3 is TGTGCCAGCAGCCCCGAAGTGAGGACTGAAGCTTTCTTT.